This passage covers 9 T cell receptor beta chains from one sample sequenced in a study of cytomegalovirus exposure and HLA in healthy donors. This PCR relied on a set of 60 Vbeta primers and 13 Jbeta primers. Sequencing was performed with immunoSEQ multiplex PCR; in TCRdb, only in-frame clones are kept and a portion is missing. The sample records 120,000 to 150,000 clones, about 80% being singletons. The specimen was PBMCs. These receptors came from a male donor in good health and CMV-seropositive.

The chain couples TRBV10-3 to TRBJ2-5, with no clear D. V shed 10 bases and J shed 5 bases, with 11 bases lying between them. This CDR3 contains 11 residues. Germline lookup yields CDR1 ENHRY and CDR2 SYGVKD. CDR3 protein: CATRVEETQYF. CDR3 sequence (DNA): TGTGCCACCCGGGTTGAGGAGACCCAGTACTTC.

The chain joins TRBV10-3 to TRBJ1-6; TRBD1 aligns across 8 bases. In germline, CDR1 is ENHRY, CDR2 SYGVKD. The CDR3 has 16 amino acids. After removal of 2 bases from V and 5 bases from J, the junction contained 5 bases not matched to a gene. The CDR3 bases are TGTGCCATCAGTGAGGGGGGACAGGTTAATAATTCACCCCTCCACTTT. It translates to CAISEGGQVNNSPLHF.

This chain connects TRBV7-3 to TRBJ2-1; no reliable D call. V dropped 3 bases and J dropped 7 bases, with 10 bases sitting between them. Germline CDR1 reads SGHTA; CDR2 reads FQGTGA. The CDR3 sequence is 13 residues long. The DNA of the CDR3 is TGTGCCAGCAGCTTTTACGCGGAGAATGAGCAGTTCTTC. Translated, it gives CASSFYAENEQFF.

This clone has only a few counts. The chain carries TRBV9 and TRBJ2-7; 11 bases line up with TRBD2. V lost 4 bases and J lost 0; bases outside the gene matches: 9. Germline lookup yields CDR1 SGDLS and CDR2 YYNGEE. This CDR3 contains 17 residues. For the CDR3, the DNA is TGTGCCAGCAGCCCGAGACTAGCGGGAAGCGGCTCCTACGAGCAGTACTTC. Its protein product is CASSPRLAGSGSYEQYF. The full variable domain, its missing parts supplied by reference TRBV9 and TRBJ2-7, is DSGVTQTPKHLITATGQRVTLRCSPRSGDLSVYWYQQSLDQGLQFLIQYYNGEERAKGNILERFSAQQFPDLHSELNLSSLELGDSALYFCASSPRLAGSGSYEQYFGPGTRLTVT.

The rearrangement links TRBV27 to TRBJ1-5, with D possibly being TRBD1 (5 bases). Trimming pared 2 bases from V and 0 bases from J, leaving 11 bases between. CDR1 and CDR2 (germline): MNHEY, SMNVEV (reference sequence). The CDR3 extends over 16 amino acids. The CDR3 protein is CASSLSPGPSNQPQHF. The CDR3 DNA is TGTGCCAGCAGTTTAAGTCCAGGGCCTAGCAATCAGCCCCAGCATTTT.

V gene TRBV5-1 combines with J gene TRBJ1-1, with D perhaps matching TRBD1 (6 bases). Germline V gives CDR1 SGHRS, CDR2 YFSETQ. V shed 4 bases and J shed 4 bases, with 35 bases lying between them. The CDR3 covers 21 residues. The CDR3 region is CASSLSQNPQSIKQGFTEAFF. CDR3 nucleotide sequence: TGCGCCAGCAGCCTATCCCAAAACCCCCAATCAATAAAACAGGGTTTCACTGAAGCTTTCTTT.

The chain employs TRBV11-3 and TRBJ2-6, with 9 bases lining up with TRBD1. The trim removed 5 bases at V and 4 bases at J, leaving 6 bases unmatched. CDR1 is SGHNT, CDR2 YENEEA, per germline. This CDR3 region has 16 residues. The CDR3, as DNA: TGTGCCAGCAGCACCGGGACAGGGTTCGGGGCCAACGTCCTGACTTTC. It is translated as CASSTGTGFGANVLTF.

The chain carries TRBV19 and TRBJ1-2; no firm D call. CDR1 LNHDA and CDR2 SQIVND come from the germline V gene (reference sequence). The germline V and J ends were trimmed by 4 bases and 6 bases, with 6 bases remaining between them. The CDR3 runs to 11 residues. The CDR3 sequence: CASSTGNGYTF. The CDR3 DNA reads TGTGCCAGTAGTACAGGAAATGGCTACACCTTC.

The DNA for the CDR3 is TGTGCCAGTAGTGCCCGACCTAGCGGGAGGGCATACAATGAGCAGTTCTTC. Its translation: CASSARPSGRAYNEQFF. This sequence joins TRBV19 and TRBJ2-1; 12 bases are a match to TRBD2. V shed 5 bases and J 4 bases; nucleotides not matched to a gene: 9. Germline V gene sequence: CDR1 LNHDA, CDR2 SQIVND (reference sequence). This CDR3 is 17 amino acids long.